This T cell receptor (beta chain) was recorded in a study of blood T cells in healthy people across ages. Study-level points and caveats: TCR beta diversity, measured per million T cells, fell in a roughly linear way with age.

About 10 milliliters of peripheral blood were drawn from each donor into EDTA-treated tubes. Primers used in a second PCR of roughly 7 to 11 cycles were a sample-barcoded 5' primer and a J-beta primer mix. All cDNA molecules were each tagged by a template-switch adaptor with 12 random nucleotides. Via MiXCR, TCRdb re-called the 5' RACE reads, giving one row per CDR3 protein. The data hold about 2 million distinct CDR3 sequences, with around 50% observed a single time. V dropped 2 bases and J dropped 5 bases, with 13 bases sitting between them. The CDR3 runs 15 residues. This clonotype was seen only a few times. What it recognizes is unknown.

This sequence joins TRBV12-3 or TRBV12-4 and TRBJ1-5, with a tentative D call TRBD1 (6 bases). The source is a woman between 35 and 50 years old in good health. Sequences were obtained from blood. The CDR3 protein is CASSLNDRRYQPQHF. The CDR3 nucleotides read TGTGCCAGCAGTTTAAATGACAGGAGATATCAGCCCCAGCATTTT.